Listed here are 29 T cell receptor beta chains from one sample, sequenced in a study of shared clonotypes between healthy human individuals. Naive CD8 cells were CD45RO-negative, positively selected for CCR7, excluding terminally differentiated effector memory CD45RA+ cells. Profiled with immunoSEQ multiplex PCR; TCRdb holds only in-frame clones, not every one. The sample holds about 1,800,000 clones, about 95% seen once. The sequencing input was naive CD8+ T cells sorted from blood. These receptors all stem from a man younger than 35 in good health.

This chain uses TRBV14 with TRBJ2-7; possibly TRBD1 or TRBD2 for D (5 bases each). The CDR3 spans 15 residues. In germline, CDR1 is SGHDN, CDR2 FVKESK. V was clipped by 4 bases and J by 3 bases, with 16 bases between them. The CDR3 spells CASSPGAGGRYEQYF. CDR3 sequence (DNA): TGTGCCAGCAGCCCCGGGGCTGGCGGGCGCTACGAGCAGTACTTC.

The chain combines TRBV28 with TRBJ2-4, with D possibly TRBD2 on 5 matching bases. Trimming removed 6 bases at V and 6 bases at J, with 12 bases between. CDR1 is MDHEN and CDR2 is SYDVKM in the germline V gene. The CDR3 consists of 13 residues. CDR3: CASSPPEGNIQYF. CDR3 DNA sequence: TGTGCCAGCAGCCCACCTGAGGGAAACATTCAGTACTTC.

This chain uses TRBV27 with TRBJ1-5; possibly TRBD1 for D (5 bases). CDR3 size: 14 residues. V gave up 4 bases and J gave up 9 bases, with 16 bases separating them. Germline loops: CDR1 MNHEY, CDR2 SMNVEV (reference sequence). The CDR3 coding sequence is TGTGCCAGCAGTTCCTCGGGGGTCCCGGCGCCCCAGCATTTT. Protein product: CASSSSGVPAPQHF.

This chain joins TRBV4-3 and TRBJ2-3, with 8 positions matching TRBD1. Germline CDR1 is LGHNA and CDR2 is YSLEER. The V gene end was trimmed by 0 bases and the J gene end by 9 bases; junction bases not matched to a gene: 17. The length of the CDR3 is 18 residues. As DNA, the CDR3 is TGCGCCAGCAGCCAAGATGGTTATGACAGGGGCCCCGGTGCGACGCAGTATTTT. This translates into CASSQDGYDRGPGATQYF.

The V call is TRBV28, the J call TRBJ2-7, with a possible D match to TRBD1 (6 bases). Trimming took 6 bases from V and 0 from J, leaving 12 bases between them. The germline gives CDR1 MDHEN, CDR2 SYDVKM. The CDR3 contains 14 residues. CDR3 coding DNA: TGTGCCAGCAGCAAGGGGGACCGCTCCTACGAGCAGTACTTC. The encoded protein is CASSKGDRSYEQYF.

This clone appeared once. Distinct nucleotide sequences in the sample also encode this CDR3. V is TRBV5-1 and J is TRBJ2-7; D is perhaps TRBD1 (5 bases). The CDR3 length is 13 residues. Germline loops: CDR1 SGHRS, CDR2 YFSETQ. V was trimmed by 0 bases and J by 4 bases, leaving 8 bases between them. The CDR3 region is CASSLGQQYEQYF. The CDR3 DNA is TGCGCCAGCAGCTTGGGACAGCAATACGAGCAGTACTTC.

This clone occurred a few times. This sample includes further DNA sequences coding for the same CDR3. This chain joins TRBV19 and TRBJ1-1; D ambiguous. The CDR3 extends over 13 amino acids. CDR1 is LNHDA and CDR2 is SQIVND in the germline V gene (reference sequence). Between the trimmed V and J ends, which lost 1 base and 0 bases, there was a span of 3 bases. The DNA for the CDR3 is TGTGCCAGTAGTATAGGAGTGAACACTGAAGCTTTCTTT. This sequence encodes CASSIGVNTEAFF.

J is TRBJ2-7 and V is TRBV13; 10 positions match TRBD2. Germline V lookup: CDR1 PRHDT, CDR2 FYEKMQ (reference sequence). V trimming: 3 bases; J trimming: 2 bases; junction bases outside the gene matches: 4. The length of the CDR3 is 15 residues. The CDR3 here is CASSFGTSAAYEQYF. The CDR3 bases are TGTGCCAGCAGCTTCGGGACTAGCGCCGCCTACGAGCAGTACTTC.

The CDR3 loop is CASSEGSSGPEQFF. The DNA of the CDR3 is TGTGCCAGCAGTGAGGGGTCATCAGGTCCTGAGCAGTTCTTC. The chain recombines TRBV25-1 with TRBJ2-1; D not certain. Germline loops: CDR1 MGHDK, CDR2 SYGVNS. This CDR3 is 14 amino acids long. Trimming cost V 3 bases and J 9 bases, with 15 bases left between them.

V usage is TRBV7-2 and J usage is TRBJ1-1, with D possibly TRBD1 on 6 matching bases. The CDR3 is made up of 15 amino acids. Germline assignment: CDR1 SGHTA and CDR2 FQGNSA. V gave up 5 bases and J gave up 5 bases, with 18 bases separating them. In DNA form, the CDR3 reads TGTGCCAGCAGCCCGGGCACAGGGTTACGAACTGAAGCTTTCTTT. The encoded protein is CASSPGTGLRTEAFF.

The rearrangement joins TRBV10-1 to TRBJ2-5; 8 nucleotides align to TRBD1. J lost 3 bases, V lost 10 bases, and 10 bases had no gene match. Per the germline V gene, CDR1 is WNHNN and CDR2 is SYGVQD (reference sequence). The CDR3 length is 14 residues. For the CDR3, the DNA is TGCGCCACTTCGGCAGGGGGCGCAGAAGAGACCCAGTACTTC. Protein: CATSAGGAEETQYF.

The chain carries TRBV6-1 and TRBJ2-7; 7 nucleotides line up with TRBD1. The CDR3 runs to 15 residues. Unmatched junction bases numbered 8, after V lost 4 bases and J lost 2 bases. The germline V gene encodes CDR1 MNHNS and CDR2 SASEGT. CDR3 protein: CASSVRGQATYEQYF. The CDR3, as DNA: TGTGCCAGCAGTGTCCGAGGACAGGCCACCTACGAGCAGTACTTC.

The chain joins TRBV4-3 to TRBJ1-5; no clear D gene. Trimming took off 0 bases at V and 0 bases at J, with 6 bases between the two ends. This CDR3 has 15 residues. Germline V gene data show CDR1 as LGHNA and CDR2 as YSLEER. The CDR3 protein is CASSQDDDSNQPQHF. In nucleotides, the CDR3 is TGCGCCAGCAGCCAAGATGACGATAGCAATCAGCCCCAGCATTTT.

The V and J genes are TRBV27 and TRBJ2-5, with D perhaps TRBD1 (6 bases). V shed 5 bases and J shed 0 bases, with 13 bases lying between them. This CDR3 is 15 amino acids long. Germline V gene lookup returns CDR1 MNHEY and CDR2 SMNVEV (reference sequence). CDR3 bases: TGTGCCAGCAGTCCGCGACAGGACTACCAAGAGACCCAGTACTTC. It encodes CASSPRQDYQETQYF.

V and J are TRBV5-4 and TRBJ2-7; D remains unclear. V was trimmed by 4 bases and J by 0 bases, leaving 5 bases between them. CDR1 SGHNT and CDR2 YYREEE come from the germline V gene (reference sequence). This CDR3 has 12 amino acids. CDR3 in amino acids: CASSIGSYEQYF. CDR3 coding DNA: TGTGCCAGCAGCATAGGCTCCTACGAGCAGTACTTC.

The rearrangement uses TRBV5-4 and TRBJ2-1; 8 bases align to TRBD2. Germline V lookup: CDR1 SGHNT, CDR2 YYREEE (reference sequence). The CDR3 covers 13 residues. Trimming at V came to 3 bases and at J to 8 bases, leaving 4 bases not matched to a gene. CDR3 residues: CASSSGTSYEQFF. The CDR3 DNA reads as TGTGCCAGCAGCTCCGGGACTAGTTATGAGCAGTTCTTC.

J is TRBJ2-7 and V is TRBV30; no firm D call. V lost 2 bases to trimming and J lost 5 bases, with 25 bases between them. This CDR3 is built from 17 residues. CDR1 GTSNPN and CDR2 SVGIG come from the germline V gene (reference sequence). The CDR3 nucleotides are TGTGCCTGGAGTTCCACAAGACAACCCCTCTTGGAACACGAGCAGTACTTC. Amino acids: CAWSSTRQPLLEHEQYF.

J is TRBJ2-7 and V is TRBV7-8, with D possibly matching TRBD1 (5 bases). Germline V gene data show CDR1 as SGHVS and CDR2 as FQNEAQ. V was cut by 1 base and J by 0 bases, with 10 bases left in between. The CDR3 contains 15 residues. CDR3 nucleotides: TGTGCCAGCAGCTTAGTCGACAGCAGCTCCTACGAGCAGTACTTC. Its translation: CASSLVDSSSYEQYF.

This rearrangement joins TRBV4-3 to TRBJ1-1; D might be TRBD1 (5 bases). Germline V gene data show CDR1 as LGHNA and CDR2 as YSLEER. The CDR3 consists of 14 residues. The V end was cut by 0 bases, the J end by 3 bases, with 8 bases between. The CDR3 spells CASSQDPGYTEAFF. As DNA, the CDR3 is TGCGCCAGCAGCCAAGACCCAGGGTACACTGAAGCTTTCTTT.

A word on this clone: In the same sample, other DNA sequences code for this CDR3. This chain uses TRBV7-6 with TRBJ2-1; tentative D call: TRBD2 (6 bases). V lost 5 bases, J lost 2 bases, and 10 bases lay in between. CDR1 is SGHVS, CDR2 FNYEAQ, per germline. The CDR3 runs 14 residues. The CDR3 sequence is CASSLAGTYNEQFF. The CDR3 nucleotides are TGTGCCAGCAGCCTCGCGGGGACCTACAATGAGCAGTTCTTC.

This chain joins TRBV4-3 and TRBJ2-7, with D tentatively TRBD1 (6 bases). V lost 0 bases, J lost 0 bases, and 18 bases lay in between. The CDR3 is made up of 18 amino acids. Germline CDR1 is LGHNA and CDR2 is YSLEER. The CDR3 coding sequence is TGCGCCAGCAGCCAAGACCGTTTTACAGGGTTGGCCTCCTACGAGCAGTACTTC. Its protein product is CASSQDRFTGLASYEQYF.

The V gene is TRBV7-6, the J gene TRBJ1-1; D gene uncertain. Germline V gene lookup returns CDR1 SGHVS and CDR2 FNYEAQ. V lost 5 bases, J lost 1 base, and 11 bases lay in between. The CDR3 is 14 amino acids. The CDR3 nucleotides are TGTGCCAGCAGCCCTTTCGCCGGGAACACTGAAGCTTTCTTT. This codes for CASSPFAGNTEAFF.

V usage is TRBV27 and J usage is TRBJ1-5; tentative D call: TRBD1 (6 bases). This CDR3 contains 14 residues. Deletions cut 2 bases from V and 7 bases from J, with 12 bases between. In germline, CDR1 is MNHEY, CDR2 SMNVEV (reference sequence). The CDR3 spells CASSLAGEGQPQHF. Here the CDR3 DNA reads TGTGCCAGCAGTTTAGCAGGGGAGGGACAGCCCCAGCATTTT.

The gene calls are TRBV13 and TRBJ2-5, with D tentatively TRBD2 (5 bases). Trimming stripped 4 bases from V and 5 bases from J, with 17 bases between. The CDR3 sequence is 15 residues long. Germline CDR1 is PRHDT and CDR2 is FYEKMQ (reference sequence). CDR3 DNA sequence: TGTGCCAGCAGCTCCGGGGTTGGCAGCAGGGAGACCCAGTACTTC. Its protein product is CASSSGVGSRETQYF.

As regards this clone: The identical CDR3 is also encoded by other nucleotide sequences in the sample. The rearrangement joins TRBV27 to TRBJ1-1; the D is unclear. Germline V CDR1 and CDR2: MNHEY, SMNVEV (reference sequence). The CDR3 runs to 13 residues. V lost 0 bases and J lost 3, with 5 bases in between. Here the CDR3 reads CASSLSVDTEAFF. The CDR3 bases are TGTGCCAGCAGTTTATCGGTGGACACTGAAGCTTTCTTT.

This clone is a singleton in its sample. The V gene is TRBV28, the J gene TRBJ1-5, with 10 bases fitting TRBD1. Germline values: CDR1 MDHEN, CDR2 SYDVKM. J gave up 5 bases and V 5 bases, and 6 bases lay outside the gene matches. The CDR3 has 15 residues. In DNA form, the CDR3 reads TGTGCCAGCAGTCCCAGCGGACAGGGGGATCAGCCCCAGCATTTT. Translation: CASSPSGQGDQPQHF.

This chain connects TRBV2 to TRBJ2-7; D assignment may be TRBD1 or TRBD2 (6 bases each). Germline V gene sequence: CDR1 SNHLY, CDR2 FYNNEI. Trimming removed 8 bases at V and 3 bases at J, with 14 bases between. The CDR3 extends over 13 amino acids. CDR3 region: CASGGGGRYEQYF. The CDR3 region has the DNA TGTGCCAGCGGCGGAGGGGGGCGCTACGAGCAGTACTTC. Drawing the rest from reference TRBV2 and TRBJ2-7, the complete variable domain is EPEVTQTPSHQVTQMGQEVILRCVPISNHLYFYWYRQILGQKVEFLVSFYNNEISEKSEIFDDQFSVERPDGSNFTLKIRSTKLEDSAMYFCASGGGGRYEQYFGPGTRLTVT.

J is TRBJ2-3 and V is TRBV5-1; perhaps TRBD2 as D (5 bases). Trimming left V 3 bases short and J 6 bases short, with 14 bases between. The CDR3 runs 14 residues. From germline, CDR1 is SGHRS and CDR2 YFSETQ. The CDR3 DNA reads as TGCGCCAGCAGCTGGACTGAGAGCAGGGATACGCAGTATTTT. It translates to CASSWTESRDTQYF.

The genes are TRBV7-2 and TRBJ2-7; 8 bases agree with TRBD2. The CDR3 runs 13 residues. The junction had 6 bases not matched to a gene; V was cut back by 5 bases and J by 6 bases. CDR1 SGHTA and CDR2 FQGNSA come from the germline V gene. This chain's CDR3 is CASSMGLGPEQYF. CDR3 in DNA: TGTGCCAGCAGCATGGGACTAGGCCCCGAGCAGTACTTC.